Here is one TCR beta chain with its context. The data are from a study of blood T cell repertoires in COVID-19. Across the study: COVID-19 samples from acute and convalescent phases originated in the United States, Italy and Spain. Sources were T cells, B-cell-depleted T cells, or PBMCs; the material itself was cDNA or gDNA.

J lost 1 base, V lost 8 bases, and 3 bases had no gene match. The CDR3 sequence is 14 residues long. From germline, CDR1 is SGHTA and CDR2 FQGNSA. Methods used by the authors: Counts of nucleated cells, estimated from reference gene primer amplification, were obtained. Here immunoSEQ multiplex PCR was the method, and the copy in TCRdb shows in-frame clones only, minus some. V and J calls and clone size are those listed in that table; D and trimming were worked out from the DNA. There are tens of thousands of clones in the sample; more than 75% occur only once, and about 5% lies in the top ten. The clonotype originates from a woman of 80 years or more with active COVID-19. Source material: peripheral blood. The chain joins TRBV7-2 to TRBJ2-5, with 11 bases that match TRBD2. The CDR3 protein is CASQGTSGQETQYF. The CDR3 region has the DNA TGTGCCAGCCAGGGGACTAGCGGCCAAGAGACCCAGTACTTC.